These 30 T cell receptor beta chains were sequenced from one sample in a study of Graves' ophthalmopathy and Graves' hyperthyroidism. As the template, RNA transcripts were used to amplify TCR beta CDR3 regions. First-round RT-PCR with HTBI primers preceded a second-round multiplex PCR. TCRdb analysed the multiplex PCR reads with MiXCR anew, one entry per CDR3 protein. The table lists over a million distinct CDR3 sequences, 35% to 45% of them singletons. Input material: peripheral blood or thyroid tissue (not recorded which). These receptors all stem from an adult man with Graves' hyperthyroidism.

The chain couples TRBV5-6 to TRBJ2-7; D call uncertain. The length of the CDR3 is 16 residues. Germline-derived CDR1 and CDR2 are SGHDT and YYEEEE. V shed 1 base and J shed 7 bases, with 21 bases lying between them. The CDR3 sequence: CASSLTLHHLGREQYF. In nucleotides, the CDR3 is TGTGCCAGCAGCTTGACGCTACACCATCTGGGTCGAGAGCAGTACTTC.

This clonotype showed up many times. V gene TRBV7-2 combines with J gene TRBJ2-7, with 7 bases fitting TRBD1. The germline gives CDR1 SGHTA, CDR2 FQGNSA. The junction had 11 bases not matched to a gene; V was cut back by 6 bases and J by 6 bases. This CDR3 is 14 amino acids long. CDR3 DNA sequence: TGTGCCAGCAGTCGACTTACAGGGGTTCTCGAGCAGTACTTC. It codes for CASSRLTGVLEQYF.

A word on this clonotype: At one boundary the junction diverges from the germline segment, which might be a read error. The chain is built from TRBV7-2 and TRBJ2-7; D is possibly TRBD2 (5 bases). The CDR3 runs 11 residues. CDR1 and CDR2 (germline): SGHTA, FQGNSA. The CDR3 DNA reads as TGTGCCAGCTCCGGACTTTACGAGCAGCACTTC. Translating it yields CASSGLYEQHF.

The V call is TRBV19, the J call TRBJ1-5; 10 bases match TRBD1. The CDR3 is made up of 16 amino acids. Germline CDR1 is LNHDA and CDR2 is SQIVND (reference sequence). J lost 5 bases, V lost 9 bases, and 13 bases had no gene match. This CDR3 reads CASSLAFGTGDQPQHF. The CDR3 DNA sequence: TGTGCCAGCAGCTTAGCCTTCGGGACAGGGGATCAGCCCCAGCATTTT.

The V and J genes are TRBV10-3 and TRBJ1-5; D unresolved. Germline CDR1 reads ENHRY; CDR2 reads SYGVKD. Trimming removed 10 bases at V and 6 bases at J, with 13 bases between. The CDR3 totals 12 residues. CDR3 protein: CASTRASQPQHF. Written as DNA, the CDR3 is TGTGCCAGCACGAGAGCGTCTCAGCCCCAGCATTTT.

This clonotype has a count of ten or more. The rearrangement joins TRBV10-3 to TRBJ1-3; weak D call: TRBD1 (5 bases). The CDR3 runs 18 residues. Trimming cost V 2 bases and J 0 bases, with 17 bases left between them. Germline V gene data show CDR1 as ENHRY and CDR2 as SYGVKD. Here the CDR3 DNA reads TGTGCCATCAGTGAGGGAGCTAGGCCGGGGCCCTCTGGAAACACCATATATTTT. It encodes CAISEGARPGPSGNTIYF.

Worth noting for this clonotype: Relative to the germline gene, one junction end is altered; a read error may explain this. The chain carries TRBV10-3 and TRBJ1-3; a possible D gene is TRBD1 (5 bases). The CDR3 is 14 residues long. The germline CDR1 and CDR2 sequences are ENHRY and SYGVKD. This CDR3 reads CASSLRDPRDTIYF. The CDR3 DNA sequence: TGTGCCAGCAGTCTCCGGGACCCACGGGACACCATATATTTT.

This clonotype was found many times. This rearrangement joins TRBV24-1 to TRBJ1-4, with a possible D match to TRBD1 (5 bases). Per the germline V gene, CDR1 is KGHDR and CDR2 is SFDVKD. The CDR3 loop spans 14 amino acids. V was pared by 4 bases and J by 7 bases, with 12 bases between. CDR3 sequence reads: CATSEGQGGEKLFF. As DNA, the CDR3 is TGTGCCACCAGTGAGGGGCAGGGCGGTGAAAAACTGTTTTTT.

J is TRBJ2-1 and V is TRBV9, with TRBD2 as a possible D gene (6 bases). Trimming shortened V by 2 bases and J by 6 bases, and 12 bases separated the two germline ends. The CDR3 has 14 residues. The germline gives CDR1 SGDLS, CDR2 YYNGEE. The CDR3: CASSVISGGNEQFF. CDR3 DNA: TGTGCCAGCAGCGTGATTAGCGGTGGCAATGAGCAGTTCTTC. Full variable domain (remainder filled in from reference TRBV9 and TRBJ2-1): DSGVTQTPKHLITATGQRVTLRCSPRSGDLSVYWYQQSLDQGLQFLIQYYNGEERAKGNILERFSAQQFPDLHSELNLSSLELGDSALYFCASSVISGGNEQFFGPGTRLTVL.

This clonotype has ten or more counts. The chain joins TRBV18 to TRBJ1-6; 7 bases line up with TRBD1. Trimming took 6 bases from V and 7 from J; bases not matched to a gene: 9. The CDR3 length is 15 residues. The germline CDR1 and CDR2 sequences are KGHSH and LQKENI. The CDR3 here is CASSGLQGKNSPLHF. Here the CDR3 DNA reads TGTGCCAGCTCGGGTCTACAGGGGAAGAATTCACCCCTCCACTTT. The complete variable domain, with remaining parts taken from reference TRBV18 and TRBJ1-6, reads NAGVMQNPRHLVRRRGQEARLRCSPMKGHSHVYWYRQLPEEGLKFMVYLQKENIIDESGMPKERFSAEFPKEGPSILRIQQVVRGDSAAYFCASSGLQGKNSPLHFGNGTRLTVT.

Note on this clonotype: This may be a read error, as it is one base from a much larger clone. Because it lacks the conserved phenylalanine or tryptophan at the end, this CDR3 is likely a read error. This sequence joins TRBV7-2 and TRBJ1-5; D perhaps matches TRBD1 (6 bases). Germline V CDR1 and CDR2: SGHTA, FQGNSA. The V and J ends lost 8 bases and 2 bases respectively, with 13 bases between them. The CDR3 has 14 amino acids. CDR3 nucleotide sequence: TGTGCCAGCGGGCTACAGGGTGGCAATCAGCCCCAGCATTCT. Amino acids: CASGLQGGNQPQHS.

The DNA of the CDR3 is TGCGCCAGCAGCCAAGATACCCAAACACGCGGGAGCTACGAGCAGTACTTC. It yields the protein CASSQDTQTRGSYEQYF. The genes are TRBV4-3 and TRBJ2-7; 7 nucleotides agree with TRBD2. The CDR3 has 17 amino acids. Germline-derived CDR1 and CDR2 are LGHNA and YSLEER. The J segment lost 3 bases and the V segment lost 0 bases, leaving 11 bases of the junction unmatched.

In the case of this clonotype: At one end, the junction sequence differs from germline, possibly due to a read error. V gene TRBV5-1 combines with J gene TRBJ2-7, with D possibly being TRBD2 (6 bases). The CDR3 spans 14 residues. Germline-derived CDR1 and CDR2 are SGHRS and YFSETQ. The CDR3 loop reads CASLPGTGSRERYF. The CDR3 DNA follows: TGCGCCAGCCTACCTGGGACTGGCTCACGCGAGCGGTACTTC. The full variable domain, its missing parts supplied by reference TRBV5-1 and TRBJ2-7, is KAGVTQTPRYLIKTRGQQVTLSCSPISGHRSVSWYQQTPGQGLQFLFEYFSETQRNKGNFPGRFSGRQFSNSRSEMNVSTLELGDSALYLCASLPGTGSRERYFGPGTRLTVT.

This clonotype was detected ten times or more. The J gene is TRBJ1-2, the V gene TRBV4-1, with D tentatively TRBD1 (6 bases). There are 12 residues in the CDR3. V lost 7 bases to trimming and J lost 3 bases, with 9 bases between them. Germline lookup yields CDR1 MGHRA and CDR2 YSYEKL. The CDR3 DNA reads TGCGCCAGCAAAGGACAGTACTATGGCTACACCTTC. Translating it yields CASKGQYYGYTF.

This clonotype has only a few counts. The rearrangement joins TRBV19 to TRBJ2-6; D is perhaps TRBD1 (5 bases). V lost 6 bases and J 1 base, leaving 19 bases between the germline ends. The V gene's germline CDR1 is LNHDA and CDR2 SQIVND (reference sequence). This CDR3 is built from 18 residues. The CDR3 is CASSPSPDRTSGANVLTF. CDR3 nucleotides: TGTGCCAGTAGCCCGTCCCCTGACAGAACTTCTGGGGCCAACGTCCTGACTTTC. The entire variable domain, with the rest obtained from reference TRBV19 and TRBJ2-6, is as follows: DGGITQSPKYLFRKEGQNVTLSCEQNLNHDAMYWYRQDPGQGLRLIYYSQIVNDFQKGDIAEGYSVSREKKESFPLTVTSAQKNPTAFYLCASSPSPDRTSGANVLTFGAGSRLTVL.

This clonotype has more than one count but fewer than ten. The chain is built from TRBV20-1 and TRBJ1-1, with 7 positions matching TRBD1. The V and J ends lost 6 bases and 3 bases, in that order; junction bases with no gene match: 25. The CDR3 runs to 19 residues. The germline gives CDR1 DFQATT, CDR2 SNEGSKA (reference sequence). The CDR3 loop is CSAPNDGVEGANWDTEAFF. CDR3 coding DNA: TGCAGTGCACCAAATGACGGGGTTGAGGGGGCGAACTGGGACACTGAAGCTTTCTTT.

This clonotype was found many times. The chain links TRBV9 to TRBJ1-3, with D possibly being TRBD1 (6 bases). Germline V gene lookup returns CDR1 SGDLS and CDR2 YYNGEE. The V end lost 5 bases, the J end lost 4 bases, and 10 bases lay between the germline ends. The length of the CDR3 is 13 residues. This chain's CDR3 is CASSTGSGNTIYF. Written as DNA, the CDR3 is TGTGCCAGCAGTACAGGGTCCGGAAACACCATATATTTT.

This sequence joins TRBV25-1 and TRBJ2-5; 9 nucleotides line up with TRBD1. CDR3 size: 22 residues. The trim removed 9 bases at V and 3 bases at J, leaving 32 bases unmatched. Germline CDR1 reads MGHDK; CDR2 reads SYGVNS. DNA for the CDR3: TGTGCCAGTCCACTCACAGGGGGCGTTTTGAAGTGGGGCGTAGGGCGAAAAGAGACCCAGTACTTC. This translates into CASPLTGGVLKWGVGRKETQYF.

This chain uses TRBV4-1 with TRBJ1-4, with a tentative D call TRBD1 (5 bases). The CDR3 is 13 residues long. The V end was cut by 2 bases, the J end by 8 bases, with 9 bases between. Germline V gene lookup returns CDR1 MGHRA and CDR2 YSYEKL. Written as DNA, the CDR3 is TGCGCCAGCAGCCAATGGGGGGTGGAAAAACTGTTTTTT. Translated, it gives CASSQWGVEKLFF.

This clonotype was detected a few times. The chain has TRBV19 and TRBJ2-2; 9 bases are shared with TRBD2. The length of the CDR3 is 16 residues. Germline V lookup: CDR1 LNHDA, CDR2 SQIVND (reference sequence). V dropped 1 base and J dropped 4; count of bases not matched to a gene: 4. CDR3 residues: CASSIGAGGGTGELFF. The CDR3 nucleotides read TGTGCCAGTAGTATAGGAGCGGGAGGAGGCACCGGGGAGCTGTTTTTT.

The chain couples TRBV2 to TRBJ2-3, with D perhaps matching TRBD2 (6 bases). CDR1 is SNHLY and CDR2 is FYNNEI in the germline V gene. Trimming pared 3 bases from V and 5 bases from J, leaving 12 bases between. The length of the CDR3 is 14 residues. The CDR3 loop reads CASSEAGLLDTQYF. The CDR3, as DNA: TGTGCCAGCAGTGAGGCGGGATTGTTAGATACGCAGTATTTT.

V is TRBV24-1 and J is TRBJ2-7; 8 positions agree with TRBD1. CDR3 length: 16 amino acids. Germline V gene data show CDR1 as KGHDR and CDR2 as SFDVKD. V shed 3 bases and J 5 bases; nucleotides not matched to a gene: 11. Written as DNA, the CDR3 is TGTGCCACCAGTGATCACGGTATGGGACAGGTCCACGAGCAGTACTTC. Its protein product is CATSDHGMGQVHEQYF.

Many counts were recorded for this clonotype. V and J are TRBV9 and TRBJ2-5; 11 bases line up with TRBD2. Losses at the gene ends were 0 bases for V and 2 bases for J; bases not matched to a gene: 3. CDR1 and CDR2 from the germline V gene are SGDLS and YYNGEE. The CDR3 consists of 16 residues. The CDR3 nucleotides are TGTGCCAGCAGCGTAGCTCCTAGCGGGGGGCAAGAGACCCAGTACTTC. Amino acid sequence: CASSVAPSGGQETQYF.

For this clonotype: Just one base apart from a much larger clone, this may be a read error. The gene calls are TRBV7-2 and TRBJ2-2; 7 bases are a match to TRBD1. The length of the CDR3 is 16 residues. Looked up from germline, CDR1 is SGHTA and CDR2 is FQGNSA. The CDR3 bases are TGTGCCAGCAGCTTAACTCGGACAGGTCAACACGGGGAGCTGCTTTTT. Translated, it gives CASSLTRTGQHGELLF.

V usage is TRBV20-1 and J usage is TRBJ2-7; perhaps TRBD2 as D (7 bases). This CDR3 region has 14 residues. Trimming removed 5 bases from V and 6 bases from J, with 20 bases in between. Germline lookup yields CDR1 DFQATT and CDR2 SNEGSKA (reference sequence). CDR3 sequence: CSAGGARISGEQYF. Written as DNA, the CDR3 is TGCAGTGCTGGGGGGGCGAGGATTTCGGGCGAGCAGTACTTC.

V is TRBV29-1 and J is TRBJ2-5; the D gene is possibly TRBD1 (6 bases). There are 15 residues in the CDR3. The germline V gene has CDR1 SQVTM and CDR2 ANQGSEA. V lost 2 bases and J 0 bases, leaving 13 bases between the germline ends. CDR3 loop: CSVERTAYDQETQYF. CDR3 DNA: TGCAGCGTTGAAAGGACAGCGTACGACCAAGAGACCCAGTACTTC.

The chain is built from TRBV11-1 and TRBJ2-7; either TRBD1 or TRBD2 may supply D (5 bases each). This CDR3 is built from 15 residues. Looked up from germline, CDR1 is SGHAT and CDR2 is FQDESV (reference sequence). Trimming took 7 bases from V and 3 from J, leaving 19 bases between them. CDR3 DNA: TGTGCCAGCAACCCCGCCGGGACGGGAATCTACGAGCAGTACTTC. Translating gives CASNPAGTGIYEQYF.

This clonotype came up a few times. The gene calls are TRBV10-3 and TRBJ1-6; 7 bases are a match to TRBD1. J was trimmed by 6 bases and V by 10 bases; bases with no gene match: 9. CDR1 is ENHRY and CDR2 is SYGVKD in the germline V gene. The CDR3 has 14 residues. The CDR3 DNA sequence: TGTGCCAGCACCCCGGGGACAGCTAATTCACCCCTCCACTTT. Translation: CASTPGTANSPLHF.

V gene TRBV7-3 combines with J gene TRBJ2-2; D perhaps matches TRBD2 (6 bases). This CDR3 contains 16 residues. Germline CDR1 is SGHTA and CDR2 is FQGTGA. V lost 1 base and J 0 bases, leaving 9 bases between the germline ends. CDR3 coding DNA: TGTGCCAGCAGCTTAATTGGCGGGACGAACACCGGGGAGCTGTTTTTT. It codes for CASSLIGGTNTGELFF.

The chain recombines TRBV12-3 or TRBV12-4 with TRBJ2-7, with TRBD1 matching over 10 bases. V shed 5 bases, J shed 3 bases, and the junction held 7 bases outside the gene matches. This CDR3 contains 15 residues. CDR3 nucleotides: TGTGCCAGCAGTCCCCTGGGGACAGGGGTCTACGAGCAGTACTTC. It yields the protein CASSPLGTGVYEQYF.